The 2 T cell receptor beta chains listed next were all sequenced from one sample in a study of early T cells in non-severe SARS-CoV-2 infection. Via MiXCR, TCRdb re-called the 5' RACE reads, giving one row per CDR3 protein. The profile shows 55,000 to 75,000 distinct CDR3 sequences, about 12% of them singletons. The sample comprised whole blood. Source of these receptors: an adult who was a healthcare worker with PCR-confirmed SARS-CoV-2 infection or an uninfected control (not recorded which).

This sequence joins TRBV4-3 and TRBJ2-7; TRBD2 matches at 12 bases. Germline V gives CDR1 LGHNA, CDR2 YSLEER. The CDR3 is 15 amino acids. The ends lost 1 base at V and 4 bases at J; junction bases unmatched: 2. CDR3 sequence: CASSQGTSGVYEQYF. The CDR3 DNA is TGCGCCAGCAGCCAAGGGACTAGCGGGGTGTACGAGCAGTACTTC.

The chain recombines TRBV3-1 with TRBJ2-2; no firm D call. This CDR3 contains 15 residues. Germline CDR1 reads LGHDT; CDR2 reads YNNKEL (reference sequence). Trimming removed 0 bases from V and 2 bases from J, with 7 bases in between. CDR3 loop: CASSQDRVNTGELFF. DNA of the CDR3: TGTGCCAGCAGCCAAGATCGGGTAAACACCGGGGAGCTGTTTTTT.